Listed below are T cell receptor beta chains from one sample, sequenced in a study of blood T cell repertoires in COVID-19. Generated by immunoSEQ multiplex PCR, the TCRdb table keeps only in-frame clones and is missing some. The sample contains approximately 170,000 clones, roughly 85% of which appear only once. What was sequenced was peripheral blood. The receptors come from a woman over 75 with acute or convalescent COVID-19. CDR3s include the opening cysteine and the closing phenylalanine or tryptophan. A D gene is named only where the DNA matches it firmly. For some rows the clone size is stated as once, few or many, or as a class when expanded; others skip it.

>TRBJ2-6|TRBV19|NA|once
TGTGCCAGTAGTCCCCAGGGTTCTGGGGCCAACGTCCTGACTTTC
CASSPQGSGANVLTF
>TRBJ2-5|TRBV19|NA|NA
TGTGCCAGTAGTCCGAGGGCAGGGGTCTTAGGGGAGACCCAGTACTTC
CASSPRAGVLGETQYF
>TRBJ2-1|TRBV9|TRBD2|NA
TGTGCCAGCAGCCCACGTAGCGGGGGAGGCAATGAGCAGTTCTTC
CASSPRSGGGNEQFF
>TRBJ1-1|TRBV6-2/TRBV6-3|NA|NA
TGTGCCAGCAGTTACCGGGGGGGTGACACTGAAGCTTTCTTT
CASSYRGGDTEAFF
>TRBJ2-7|TRBV7-9|NA|NA
TGTGCCAGCAGACCTTTCGCGGGAACCTACGAGCAGTACTTC
CASRPFAGTYEQYF
>TRBJ1-2|TRBV5-1|NA|NA
TGCGCCAGCAGCTTGGTGGGGCCAACGGTCTATGGCTACACCTTC
CASSLVGPTVYGYTF
>TRBJ2-3|TRBV27|NA|NA
TGTGCCAGCGGGGGGGGCGGACGCACGGCCGATACGCAGTATTTT
CASGGGGRTADTQYF
>TRBJ1-5|TRBV5-6|NA|NA
TGTGCCAGCAGCCACTTCTTCAGCAATCAGCCCCAGCATTTT
CASSHFFSNQPQHF
>TRBJ2-7|TRBV19|NA|few
TGTGCCAGTAGTACCCAAGCGGGCTACGAGCAGTACTTC
CASSTQAGYEQYF
>TRBJ2-1|TRBV5-5|NA|NA
TGTGCCAGCAGCATGGACCCACAGGGTATCGTCTATGAGCAGTTCTTC
CASSMDPQGIVYEQFF
>TRBJ2-1|TRBV7-6|TRBD2|NA
TGTGCCAGCAGCCCCGGGGGGGCATACAATGAGCAGTTCTTC
CASSPGGAYNEQFF
>TRBJ2-2|TRBV30|NA|NA
TGTGCCTGCCTAGGGGGCGGGGGGTTTTCCGGGGAGCTGTTTTTT
CACLGGGGFSGELFF
>TRBJ2-7|TRBV29-1|TRBD1|NA
TGCAGCGTTGCCCCCCGGAGGGGACAGGGATCCGAGCAGTACTTC
CSVAPRRGQGSEQYF
>TRBJ2-5|TRBV4-1|NA|NA
TGCGCCAGCAGCCAATGGGACATCGGTGGGGAGACCCAGTACTTC
CASSQWDIGGETQYF
>TRBJ2-3|TRBV5-4|NA|NA
TGTGCCAGCAGCCCGACTATACCCTCCGGCACAGATACGCAGTATTTT
CASSPTIPSGTDTQYF
>TRBJ1-1|TRBV24-1|TRBD1|NA
TGTGCCACCAGTGATTTGCCCGGGACAGCCAGCAACACTGAAGCTTTCTTT
CATSDLPGTASNTEAFF
>TRBJ2-5|TRBV9|NA|NA
TGTGCCAGCAGCCCTTCCCATTTTTCGGAGGGAGAAGAGACCCAGTACTTC
CASSPSHFSEGEETQYF
>TRBJ2-2|TRBV5-1|NA|NA
TGCGCCAGCAATGGGGGCTTAAACACCGGGGAGCTGTTTTTT
CASNGGLNTGELFF
>TRBJ1-1|TRBV2|NA|NA
TGTGCCAGCAGTGTCTCGGGCAGGGGGAACACTGAAGCTTTCTTT
CASSVSGRGNTEAFF
>TRBJ1-1|TRBV3-1/TRBV3-2|NA|NA
TGTGCCAGCAGCCCCCCGGGTCTCCTTGGGGCTTTCTTT
CASSPPGLLGAFF
>TRBJ1-4|TRBV19|TRBD1|NA
TGTGCCAGTAGTAGCCGGGACAGACCTTTTGAAAAACTGTTTTTT
CASSSRDRPFEKLFF
>TRBJ1-6|TRBV7-8|TRBD1|NA
TGTGCCAGCAGCTTAGGGGACAGGGTAAATTCACCCCTCCACTTT
CASSLGDRVNSPLHF
>TRBJ1-4|TRBV29-1|TRBD1|NA
TGCAGCGGCACCGACAGGGGCAATGAAAAACTGTTTTTT
CSGTDRGNEKLFF
>TRBJ2-7|TRBV6-1|NA|once
TGTGCCAGCAGTGAATTTCGACTAATCTACGAGCAGTACTTC
CASSEFRLIYEQYF
>TRBJ2-1|TRBV25-1|TRBD2|few
TGTGCCAGCAGTGAATTCGGAATAGCGGGAGTAGTTGGGCGGTTCTTC
CASSEFGIAGVVGRFF
>TRBJ2-1|TRBV7-9|TRBD2|NA
TGTGCCAGCAGCTTAGCCAGCGGGGACAATGAGCAGTTCTTC
CASSLASGDNEQFF
>TRBJ1-1|TRBV2|TRBD1|NA
TGTGCCAGCAGTCCACCTAGGACAGGCTCCTTGAACACTGAAGCTTTCTTT
CASSPPRTGSLNTEAFF